This is a list of T cell receptor beta chains from one sample in a study of blood T cell repertoires in COVID-19. Using immunoSEQ multiplex PCR, the repertoire was profiled, and TCRdb retains in-frame clones only, with some absent. The repertoire includes some 42,000 clones, roughly nine tenths of them detected once, and 9.2% sits in the top ten. The sequencing sample was made of peripheral blood. The receptors stem from a man aged 45-65 years with active COVID-19. CDR3s include the opening cysteine and the closing phenylalanine or tryptophan. D genes are given only for firm matches. Some rows mark clone size as missing; the rest say once, few, many or name a class of expanded clone.

TRBJ2-5	TRBD2	TRBV14	-	CASSLLGLAGEETQYF	TGTGCCAGCAGCCTTTTAGGACTAGCGGGAGAAGAGACCCAGTACTTC
TRBJ2-1	-	TRBV12-5	once	CASDTGSDNEQFF	TGTGCTAGTGATACAGGGTCGGACAATGAGCAGTTCTTC
TRBJ2-5	TRBD2	TRBV30	-	CAWSGESLAGDEETQYF	TGTGCCTGGAGTGGGGAGAGTCTAGCGGGAGATGAGGAGACCCAGTACTTC
TRBJ1-6	TRBD1	TRBV18	-	CASSPDILNFDRGLRPLHF	TGTGCCAGCTCACCAGATATCCTAAATTTCGACAGGGGGCTTAGGCCCCTCCACTTT
TRBJ1-2	-	TRBV7-8	-	CASSLASGGRVYGYTF	TGTGCCAGCAGCTTAGCGTCCGGGGGGCGCGTCTATGGCTACACCTTC
TRBJ2-2	TRBD2	TRBV29-1	-	CSVETPAGLAGVTGELFF	TGCAGCGTTGAGACCCCAGCGGGACTAGCGGGAGTGACCGGGGAGCTGTTTTTT
TRBJ2-3	-	TRBV3-1/TRBV3-2	-	CASTPSTALTDTQYF	TGTGCCAGCACCCCATCGACTGCGCTCACAGATACGCAGTATTTT
TRBJ1-2	TRBD1	TRBV28	-	CASSSGQGIYGYTF	TGTGCCAGCAGTTCAGGACAGGGGATCTATGGCTACACCTTC
TRBJ2-1	TRBD2	TRBV19	-	CASRTSGPSYNEQFF	TGTGCCAGTAGGACTAGCGGGCCTTCCTACAATGAGCAGTTCTTC
TRBJ2-1	TRBD1	TRBV2	-	CASSGRQGIYEQFF	TGTGCCAGCAGTGGCCGACAGGGAATTTATGAGCAGTTCTTC
TRBJ1-5	-	TRBV28	-	CASSLTPARDQPQHF	TGTGCCAGCAGCCTTACACCGGCGAGGGATCAGCCCCAGCATTTT
TRBJ2-1	-	TRBV15	once	CATSNRRGSYNEQFF	TGTGCCACCAGCAATAGGCGGGGCTCCTACAATGAGCAGTTCTTC
TRBJ1-6	TRBD1	TRBV2	-	CASRAIPGQANSPLHF	TGTGCCAGCAGGGCGATCCCGGGACAGGCGAATTCACCCCTCCACTTT
TRBJ2-5	-	TRBV3-1/TRBV3-2	-	CASSRGIERIILFGVTQYF	TGTGCCAGCAGCCGCGGGATTGAGCGGATTATCCTGTTTGGGGTGACCCAGTACTTC
TRBJ2-2	-	TRBV18	-	CASSLRISPGELFF	TGTGCCAGCTCACTCCGTATTAGCCCCGGGGAGCTGTTTTTT
TRBJ1-5	TRBD1	TRBV11-2	-	CASSLGQGLQPQHF	TGTGCCAGCAGCTTAGGACAGGGTTTACAGCCCCAGCATTTT
TRBJ2-1	TRBD2	TRBV5-5	-	CASSPGTNFRNEQFF	TGTGCCAGCAGCCCGGGGACTAACTTTAGGAATGAGCAGTTCTTC
TRBJ2-7	-	TRBV5-8	-	CASRLGATGNYEQYF	TGTGCCAGCAGGTTGGGAGCTACGGGGAACTACGAGCAGTACTTC
TRBJ2-1	-	TRBV9	-	CASSVAGSGNEQFF	TGTGCCAGCAGCGTAGCTGGATCCGGGAATGAGCAGTTCTTC
TRBJ2-7	TRBD1	TRBV6-6	-	CASTGQGTYEQYF	TGTGCCAGCACTGGACAGGGAACCTACGAGCAGTACTTC
TRBJ2-5	TRBD2	TRBV2	-	CASSGGTSGQETQYF	TGTGCCAGCAGTGGGGGGACTAGCGGCCAAGAGACCCAGTACTTC
TRBJ1-1	-	TRBV19	-	CASSIREGQAFF	TGTGCCAGTAGTATCAGAGAGGGCCAAGCTTTCTTT